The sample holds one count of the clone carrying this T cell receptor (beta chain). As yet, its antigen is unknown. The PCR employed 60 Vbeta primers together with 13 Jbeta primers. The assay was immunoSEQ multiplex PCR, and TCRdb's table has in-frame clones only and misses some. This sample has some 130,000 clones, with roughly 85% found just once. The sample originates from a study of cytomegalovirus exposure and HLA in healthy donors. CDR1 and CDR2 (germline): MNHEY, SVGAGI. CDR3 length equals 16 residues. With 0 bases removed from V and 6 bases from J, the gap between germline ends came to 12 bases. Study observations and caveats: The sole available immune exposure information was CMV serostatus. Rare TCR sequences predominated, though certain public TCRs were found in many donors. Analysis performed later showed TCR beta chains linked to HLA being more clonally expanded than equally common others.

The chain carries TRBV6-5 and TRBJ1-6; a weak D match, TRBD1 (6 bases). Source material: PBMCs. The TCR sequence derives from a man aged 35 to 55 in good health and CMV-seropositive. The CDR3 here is CASSYSTQGSNSPLHF. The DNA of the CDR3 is TGTGCCAGCAGTTACTCGACTCAGGGGAGTAATTCACCCCTCCACTTT.